The T cell receptor beta chain described here comes from a study of T cell repertoires in cytomegalovirus infection (dated by TCRdb to about 2019). General notes on the study: Peptide stimulations targeted recently identified HLA-C-restricted CMV epitopes, whose presentation resists viral immunomodulation, together with well-studied HLA-B-restricted epitopes. Donor HLA type was relevant to the analysis, because carriage of CMV infection together with the matching HLA type was indicated by public TCR beta signatures. What the work shows at the level of the full study, not this receptor alone: In both this cohort and an independent cohort of some 380 donors, the cumulative frequency of public TCR beta family members distinguished carriers of CMV infection plus the relevant HLA type. In the ex vivo response, HLA-C-restricted CMV-specific TCR beta clonotypes were dominant, and in two of eight donors the single most frequent clonotype came from this HLA-C-restricted group.

TCRdb names Illumina HiSeq 1500 as the instrument used. TCRdb took the public reads, trimmed them with fastp at Q25, ran MiXCR for clone calling and kept in-frame beta chains. All rows with the same CDR3 protein become a single entry with the most common DNA and genes. The table for this sample lists hundreds of thousands of distinct CDR3 sequences; 30% to 40% of them were counted only once. Roughly an eighth of the sample goes to the ten largest clones. Unmatched junction bases come to 7, with V trimmed by 5 bases and J by 3 bases. CDR1 and CDR2 are read off the germline V gene as SGHVS and FNYEAQ. From its cysteine to its phenylalanine, the CDR3 spans 16 amino acids. This entry keeps only the CDR3 DNA: 48 bases, framed from base 1. The intended sense of this specimen's treatment or condition label: in vitro stimulation with specific CMV peptide epitopes to enrich CMV-specific T cells. This clonotype was seen ten or more times. This clone's antigen is unknown. One base away there is no much larger clone; base qualities are not given.

Source: cultured CD8+ T cells from PBMCs, taken from culture after CMV antigen stimulation. The sequence is built from TRBV7-6 and TRBJ2-2; TRBD1 fits 9 bases in the junction. This TCR came from a human donor in good health (CMV status not recorded). Some clones in this sample may be carry-over from other donors' samples. The DNA reads as follows: TGTGCCAGCAGCGTTACAGGGGGCGCGGACACCGGGGAGCTGTTTTTT. Its translation reads: CASSVTGGADTGELFF.